This is a list of T cell receptor beta chains from one sample in a study of cytomegalovirus exposure and HLA in healthy donors. The table came from immunoSEQ multiplex PCR; TCRdb's copy has only in-frame clones and leaves some out. The sample yields about 160,000 clones, around 85% seen once. Source material: PBMCs. Source of these receptors: a man aged 45-65 years in good health and CMV-seropositive. Each CDR3 is given with its conserved first and last residue. A D gene is named only where the DNA matches it firmly. Some rows have no size entry. The others give once, few or many, or a class for an expanded clone.

d_call j_call v_call clone_size cdr3_nt cdr3_aa
TRBD1 TRBJ2-1 TRBV9 NA TGTGCCAGCAGCGCGCAGGGGGTCTACAATGAGCAGTTCTTC CASSAQGVYNEQFF
TRBD1 TRBJ1-5 TRBV27 NA TGTGCCAGCAGCCGGACAGGGGCGCATCAGCCCCAGCATTTT CASSRTGAHQPQHF
TRBD1 TRBJ1-2 TRBV9 NA TGTGCCAGCAGCATCAGCGGGACAGGACATGGCTACACCTTC CASSISGTGHGYTF
NA TRBJ1-1 TRBV6-6 NA TGTGCCAGCAGACTCAGGGACACTGAAGCTTTCTTT CASRLRDTEAFF
NA TRBJ2-1 TRBV7-8 NA TGTGCCAGCAGCTTAGAGGTTAGCCCACTGGGCTCCTACAATGAGCAGTTCTTC CASSLEVSPLGSYNEQFF
TRBD1 TRBJ2-2 TRBV13 NA TGTGCCAGCAGCTTAGCTGGGACAGTCGCGAACACCGGGGAGCTGTTTTTT CASSLAGTVANTGELFF
TRBD1 TRBJ2-3 TRBV19 few TGTGCCAGTAGTTACCGGACAGGGACAGATACGCAGTATTTT CASSYRTGTDTQYF
TRBD2 TRBJ2-1 TRBV5-4 NA TGTGCCAGCAGCTTGGCCGGGACTAGCGATACGAATGAGCAGTTCTTC CASSLAGTSDTNEQFF
TRBD1 TRBJ1-6 TRBV9 NA TGTGCCAGCAGCGTAGACGGGACAGCGGTTGGGTATTCACCCCTCCACTTT CASSVDGTAVGYSPLHF
NA TRBJ2-3 TRBV19 NA TGTGCCAGTAGTATTGGGATGAGCAGGGGAGATACGCAGTATTTT CASSIGMSRGDTQYF
TRBD1 TRBJ2-1 TRBV7-8 NA TGTGCCAGCAGCTGGGCCGGGACAGGGACGAATGAGCAGTTCTTC CASSWAGTGTNEQFF
TRBD1 TRBJ1-2 TRBV6-5 NA TGTGCCAGCAGTCCGGACAGGGGGTCCTATGGCTACACCTTC CASSPDRGSYGYTF
NA TRBJ1-1 TRBV2 NA TGTGCCAGCGGTCGACTGGAGAACACTGAAGCTTTCTTT CASGRLENTEAFF
NA TRBJ1-2 TRBV18 NA TGTGCCAGCTCACCTCAGGGTAACAATGGCTACACCTTC CASSPQGNNGYTF
NA TRBJ2-1 TRBV6-5 NA TGTGCCAGCAGGGTACAGGAGTCCTCCTACAATGAGCAGTTCTTC CASRVQESSYNEQFF
NA TRBJ1-1 TRBV11-2 NA TGTGCCAGCAGCTTAGACAGAATTTTGAACACTGAAGCTTTCTTT CASSLDRILNTEAFF
TRBD2 TRBJ2-3 TRBV5-1 NA TGCGCCAGCAGCTTGGTCGGACTAGCGGGAAGCACAGATACGCAGTATTTT CASSLVGLAGSTDTQYF
TRBD2 TRBJ2-7 TRBV7-2 NA TGTGCCAGCAGGCCGCGACTAGCGGGAACAACCTACGAGCAGTACTTC CASRPRLAGTTYEQYF
NA TRBJ1-2 TRBV6-5 NA TGTGCCAGCAGTTACGGGACATCTAACTATGGCTACACCTTC CASSYGTSNYGYTF
TRBD2 TRBJ2-1 TRBV29-1 NA TGCAGCGTGTCCGGGACTAGCGGGAGCTCCTACAATGAGCAGTTCTTC CSVSGTSGSSYNEQFF
TRBD1 TRBJ1-1 TRBV28 NA TGTGCCAGCAGTTCCCCGGGACAGAGGACTGAAGCTTTCTTT CASSSPGQRTEAFF
TRBD2 TRBJ2-7 TRBV7-9 few TGTGCCAGCAGCCTACTAGCGGGCTCCTACGAGCAGTACTTC CASSLLAGSYEQYF
NA TRBJ2-2 TRBV6-1 NA TGTGCCAGCACTTTACTTCCGAGGACCGGGGAGCTGTTTTTT CASTLLPRTGELFF
TRBD2 TRBJ2-3 TRBV15 few TGTGCCACCAGCAGAGATAGCGGGGCCCTCACAGATACGCAGTATTTT CATSRDSGALTDTQYF
NA TRBJ1-3 TRBV5-1 few TGCGCCAGCAGCTTGGACGGTAGCTCTGGAAACACCATATATTTT CASSLDGSSGNTIYF
NA TRBJ2-7 TRBV7-9 NA TGTGCCAGCAGCCCAGGGTGGGGTAACGAGCAGTACTTC CASSPGWGNEQYF
NA TRBJ2-4 TRBV19 NA TGTGCCAGTAGTACTGAACTTGGGCGCCTAAGATACTTC CASSTELGRLRYF
NA TRBJ2-6 TRBV4-2 NA TGTGCCAGCAGCCCCCGGCCGAGGGGGGCCAACGTCCTGACTTTC CASSPRPRGANVLTF
NA TRBJ1-1 TRBV10-3 NA TGTGCCATCAGAGACCATACAGGGAGAGGGACTGAAGCTTTCTTT CAIRDHTGRGTEAFF
TRBD1 TRBJ2-3 TRBV4-1 NA TGCGCCAGCAGCCGCCGGACAGGGCTGGATGTAGATACGCAGTATTTT CASSRRTGLDVDTQYF
TRBD1 TRBJ1-2 TRBV11-2 once TGTGCCAGCAGCATCGACAGGGTGAGCCACTATGGCTACACCTTC CASSIDRVSHYGYTF
NA TRBJ1-2 TRBV30 NA TGTGCCTGGAGTGTCCCCGGGAACAGATTAGGCTACACCTTC CAWSVPGNRLGYTF
NA TRBJ2-3 TRBV28 NA TGTGCCAGCAGTTTTTTTGGCCGTGTTGGCGGGAGCACAGATACGCAGTATTTT CASSFFGRVGGSTDTQYF
TRBD2 TRBJ2-3 TRBV6-5 few TGTGCCAGCAGGAAAGGGAGGGGTACGCAGTATTTT CASRKGRGTQYF
NA TRBJ1-3 TRBV4-1 NA TGCGCCAGCAGCCGTCAGGTGATCTCTGGAAACACCATATATTTT CASSRQVISGNTIYF
TRBD2 TRBJ2-7 TRBV28 few TGTGCCAGCAGTTCCTATCTAGCGGGGACCTACGAGCAGTACTTC CASSSYLAGTYEQYF
TRBD2 TRBJ2-7 TRBV4-2 NA TGTGCCAGCAGCTCCTCTACGGGACTAGCGGGAGGTCACGAGCAGTACTTC CASSSSTGLAGGHEQYF
NA TRBJ1-5 TRBV7-2 NA TGTGCCAGCAGCTCCCGGGAAGATCAGCCCCAGCATTTT CASSSREDQPQHF
NA TRBJ2-2 TRBV5-1 NA TGCGCCAGCGGCCAGGGAAAGGTCGGGGAGCTGTTTTTT CASGQGKVGELFF
NA TRBJ1-5 TRBV7-2 once TGTGCCAGCAGCTTAGACAGGCAACAGCCCCAGCATTTT CASSLDRQQPQHF
NA TRBJ1-5 TRBV7-8 NA TGTGCCAGCAGCCTGTCGGGGGTTAGCAATCAGCCCCAGCATTTT CASSLSGVSNQPQHF